This TCR beta chain was obtained from a study of monozygotic twins with inflammatory bowel disease. This CDR3 contains 15 residues. Reprocessing the 5' RACE reads, TCRdb reports a single entry for every CDR3 protein and omits DNA. The sample holds around 450,000 distinct CDR3 sequences. Phlebotomy per donor yielded a single 2.5 ml blood sample. V usage is TRBV21-1 and J usage is TRBJ2-7; TCRdb gives TRBD1 as the D gene, but with no DNA this cannot be confirmed. TRBV21-1 is a pseudogene. The sequenced material came from blood. This TCR was sampled from a human donor with ulcerative colitis or Crohn's disease, or a healthy co-twin of an affected twin (not recorded which). This chain's CDR3 is CASSNLRGRTYEQYF.